The next 18 T cell receptor beta chains were all read from a single sample in a study of blood T cell repertoires in COVID-19. Profiling relied on immunoSEQ multiplex PCR, and the TCRdb table lists in-frame clones only, not all of them. The sample lists 410,000 or so clones; about 88% were seen once. Material for sequencing was peripheral blood. Receptor source: a woman between 40 and 55 years old with COVID-19, enrolled during active disease.

There are a few counts of this clone. This chain joins TRBV30 and TRBJ2-6; D gene unclear. In germline, CDR1 is GTSNPN, CDR2 SVGIG (reference sequence). The CDR3 length is 15 residues. V lost 4 bases to trimming and J lost 2 bases, with 12 bases between them. CDR3 region: CAWTPRQAGANVLTF. CDR3 DNA sequence: TGTGCCTGGACGCCGCGTCAGGCTGGGGCCAACGTCCTGACTTTC.

This clone has only a few counts. This sequence joins TRBV5-5 and TRBJ1-1; no firm D call. Germline V gene data show CDR1 as SGHKS and CDR2 as YYEKEE (reference sequence). The CDR3 totals 15 residues. V lost 2 bases and J lost 0, with 11 bases in between. Here the CDR3 reads CASSLIQAMNTEAFF. The CDR3 bases are TGTGCCAGCAGCTTAATCCAGGCTATGAACACTGAAGCTTTCTTT.

The rearrangement links TRBV24-1 to TRBJ2-5; 9 bases are a match to TRBD1. The V and J ends lost 9 bases and 5 bases, in that order; junction bases with no gene match: 6. This CDR3 is built from 13 residues. Per germline, CDR1 KGHDR and CDR2 SFDVKD. The CDR3 DNA follows: TGTGCCACCGGTAGGACAGGGGACGAGACCCAGTACTTC. Amino acid sequence: CATGRTGDETQYF.

The chain recombines TRBV6-5 with TRBJ2-2; a possible D gene is TRBD1 (7 bases). V lost 1 base to trimming and J lost 1 base, with 10 bases between them. This CDR3 is 16 amino acids long. Germline lookup yields CDR1 MNHEY and CDR2 SVGAGI. The CDR3 reads CASSYWRDRNTGELFF. As DNA, the CDR3 is TGTGCCAGCAGTTACTGGAGGGACAGGAACACCGGGGAGCTGTTTTTT.

V gene TRBV6-5 combines with J gene TRBJ1-1, with 7 bases aligning to TRBD1. Trimming cost V 5 bases and J 6 bases; bases outside gene matches: 9. CDR1 is MNHEY, CDR2 SVGAGI, per germline. The CDR3 totals 14 residues. The CDR3 loop is CASSPLTGFSEAFF. CDR3 nucleotide sequence: TGTGCCAGCAGTCCTCTGACAGGGTTCTCTGAAGCTTTCTTT.

This sequence joins TRBV5-1 and TRBJ1-4, with D tentatively TRBD1 (6 bases). The germline CDR1 and CDR2 sequences are SGHRS and YFSETQ. V lost 3 bases to trimming and J lost 7 bases, with 13 bases between them. CDR3 length: 14 amino acids. CDR3 residues: CASSSGVGGEKLFF. CDR3 nucleotide sequence: TGCGCCAGCAGCTCAGGGGTTGGAGGTGAAAAACTGTTTTTT.

Comments on this clone: This CDR3 is also generated by other DNA sequences in the sample. J is TRBJ1-2 and V is TRBV27; D perhaps matches TRBD1 (6 bases). Germline V gene sequence: CDR1 MNHEY, CDR2 SMNVEV (reference sequence). V was cut by 4 bases and J by 2 bases, with 8 bases left in between. This CDR3 comprises 13 residues. CDR3 sequence reads: CASSSTGNYGYTF. For the CDR3, the DNA is TGTGCCAGCAGTTCCACAGGGAACTATGGCTACACCTTC.

This clone was found once. The chain employs TRBV7-8 and TRBJ1-4; D remains ambiguous. V gave up 2 bases and J gave up 0 bases, with 4 bases separating them. The CDR3 runs 14 residues. Germline CDR1 is SGHVS and CDR2 is FQNEAQ. CDR3 sequence: CASSLPATNEKLFF. Written as DNA, the CDR3 is TGTGCCAGCAGCTTACCGGCAACTAATGAAAAACTGTTTTTT.

V and J are TRBV7-2 and TRBJ1-1, with 10 nucleotides matching TRBD1. The V gene's germline CDR1 is SGHTA and CDR2 FQGNSA. This CDR3 region has 11 residues. The CDR3 loop is CATGGGTEAFF. The DNA of the CDR3 is TGTGCGACAGGGGGCGGCACTGAAGCTTTCTTT.

The chain combines TRBV27 with TRBJ2-1; D unresolved. There are 17 residues in the CDR3. Germline-derived CDR1 and CDR2 are MNHEY and SMNVEV (reference sequence). V dropped 5 bases and J dropped 1 base, with 18 bases sitting between them. The CDR3 protein is CASSHWRDHGSYNEQFF. The CDR3 coding sequence is TGTGCCAGCAGTCACTGGAGAGATCACGGTTCCTACAATGAGCAGTTCTTC.

The chain is built from TRBV5-1 and TRBJ2-2; TRBD2 aligns across 14 bases. J gave up 0 bases and V 3 bases, and 4 bases lay outside the gene matches. Germline loops: CDR1 SGHRS, CDR2 YFSETQ. The length of the CDR3 is 18 residues. CDR3 coding DNA: TGCGCCAGCAGCTCCCGACTAGCGGGGGGGCCGAACACCGGGGAGCTGTTTTTT. Translation gives CASSSRLAGGPNTGELFF.

J is TRBJ1-4 and V is TRBV30; tentatively, D is TRBD1 (5 bases). This CDR3 contains 18 residues. Trimming took 2 bases from V and 8 from J, leaving 27 bases between them. Germline V gene data show CDR1 as GTSNPN and CDR2 as SVGIG (reference sequence). The CDR3: CAWSTRGVILRLNEKLFF. CDR3 DNA sequence: TGTGCCTGGAGTACCCGGGGGGTGATTCTTCGTCTTAACGAAAAACTGTTTTTT.

The rearrangement joins TRBV7-2 to TRBJ2-7, with D possibly matching TRBD1 (5 bases). The germline V and J ends were trimmed by 1 base and 7 bases, with 5 bases remaining between them. The CDR3 loop spans 11 amino acids. The germline V gene has CDR1 SGHTA and CDR2 FQGNSA. Here the CDR3 DNA reads TGTGCCAGCAGCTTAGGACAGGAGCAGTACTTC. Amino acid sequence: CASSLGQEQYF.

Only one count was recorded for this clone. The chain couples TRBV6-5 to TRBJ1-2, with D uncertain. V was clipped by 7 bases and J by 0 bases, with 12 bases between them. Germline-derived CDR1 and CDR2 are MNHEY and SVGAGI. The CDR3 sequence is 14 residues long. The CDR3: CASIEHPANYGYTF. CDR3 coding DNA: TGTGCCAGCATCGAACACCCAGCTAACTATGGCTACACCTTC.

This clone was found once. The rearrangement joins TRBV9 to TRBJ2-1, with 11 bases aligning to TRBD2. The CDR3 covers 16 residues. V lost 7 bases and J lost 9; bases outside the gene matches: 15. Germline CDR1 reads SGDLS; CDR2 reads YYNGEE. CDR3 loop: CASLKGTSGAGGEQFF. The CDR3, as DNA: TGTGCCAGCCTCAAGGGGACTAGCGGCGCCGGGGGTGAGCAGTTCTTC.

The V call is TRBV7-3, the J call TRBJ2-7; 8 positions agree with TRBD1. Trimming took 6 bases from V and 7 from J; bases not matched to a gene: 11. The germline CDR1 and CDR2 sequences are SGHTA and FQGTGA. The CDR3 runs 14 residues. The CDR3 sequence: CASSHGQGTGEQYF. The DNA of the CDR3 is TGTGCCAGCAGTCATGGACAGGGAACAGGGGAGCAGTACTTC.

The chain combines TRBV7-3 with TRBJ2-1, with 8 positions matching TRBD2. The CDR3 contains 17 residues. The J segment lost 4 bases and the V segment lost 1 base, leaving 9 bases of the junction unmatched. Germline V gene lookup returns CDR1 SGHTA and CDR2 FQGTGA. CDR3 DNA sequence: TGTGCCAGCAGCTTAAAAGCGGGAGCCCCAGTTTACAATGAGCAGTTCTTC. Encoded protein: CASSLKAGAPVYNEQFF.

The V gene is TRBV11-2, the J gene TRBJ1-1; D is unresolved. The germline gives CDR1 SGHAT, CDR2 FQNNGV. Trimming removed 5 bases at V and 3 bases at J, with 19 bases between. This CDR3 region has 16 residues. CDR3 nucleotide sequence: TGTGCCAGCAGCCGAATCCGGAGGGCTTGGGACACTGAAGCTTTCTTT. Encoded protein: CASSRIRRAWDTEAFF.